These 23 T cell receptor beta chains share one sample of origin, sequenced in a study of CD8 T cells in Susac syndrome. RNA totalling about 0.45 to 1 ug underwent reverse transcription with random hexamers. TCRdb analysed the immunoSEQ multiplex PCR reads with MiXCR anew, one entry per CDR3 protein. Here the sample spans roughly 120,000 distinct CDR3 sequences, about 93% being singletons. Sequenced sample: CD4+ T cells from PBMCs. The receptors were gathered from a human donor in good health.

The rearrangement links TRBV10-3 to TRBJ2-5; tentatively, D is TRBD1 (6 bases). The CDR3 covers 11 residues. Deletions cut 6 bases from V and 5 bases from J, with 7 bases between. Germline loops: CDR1 ENHRY, CDR2 SYGVKD. The CDR3 reads CAISQGETQYF. In nucleotides, the CDR3 is TGTGCCATCAGCCAGGGGGAGACCCAGTACTTC.

The chain employs TRBV25-1 and TRBJ2-4, with D perhaps TRBD2 (5 bases). This CDR3 has 14 amino acids. V was shortened by 2 bases and J by 8 bases, with 13 bases between the two germline ends. Germline V CDR1 and CDR2: MGHDK, SYGVNS. CDR3 residues: CASSERATRDIQYF. The CDR3 coding sequence is TGTGCCAGCAGTGAAAGGGCTACTAGGGACATTCAGTACTTC.

V and J are TRBV3-1 and TRBJ2-1; the D is unclear. Trimming removed 1 base at V and 3 bases at J, with 10 bases between. The CDR3 sequence is 15 residues long. CDR1 is LGHDT, CDR2 YNNKEL, per germline (reference sequence). The CDR3 protein is CASSQGSERYNEQFF. The CDR3 DNA reads as TGTGCCAGCAGCCAAGGATCCGAGCGCTACAATGAGCAGTTCTTC.

CDR3 in DNA: TGTGCCAGCAGCCCGGGTTTCGGGGGCTCTGGGGCCAACGTCCTGACTTTC. Translated: CASSPGFGGSGANVLTF. V usage is TRBV6-1 and J usage is TRBJ2-6, with D perhaps matching TRBD2 (6 bases). Germline V gene lookup returns CDR1 MNHNS and CDR2 SASEGT. The CDR3 covers 17 residues. Deletions cut 6 bases from V and 0 bases from J, with 15 bases between.

This sequence joins TRBV6-2 or TRBV6-3 and TRBJ2-1; D not certain. The CDR3 has 12 residues. Trimming took off 0 bases at V and 13 bases at J, with 10 bases between the two ends. Per germline, CDR1 MNHEY and CDR2 SVGEGT. In DNA form, the CDR3 reads TGTGCCAGCAGTTACTCCCAGATGAGCCAGTTCTTC. Encoded protein: CASSYSQMSQFF.

This clonotype was picked up one time. The V gene is TRBV7-9, the J gene TRBJ1-1, with TRBD1 as a possible D gene (6 bases). Trimming left V 5 bases short and J 2 bases short, with 15 bases between. The length of the CDR3 is 15 residues. Per germline, CDR1 SEHNR and CDR2 FQNEAQ (reference sequence). The CDR3 here is CASSPSRGANTEAFF. CDR3 DNA: TGTGCCAGCAGCCCCTCCAGGGGCGCAAACACTGAAGCTTTCTTT.

The V call is TRBV2, the J call TRBJ2-5; D is tentatively TRBD1 or TRBD2 (5 bases each). Trimming took off 8 bases at V and 5 bases at J, with 15 bases between the two ends. The CDR3 has 13 amino acids. Germline V gives CDR1 SNHLY, CDR2 FYNNEI. CDR3 amino acids: CASGRGVRETQYF. In DNA, the CDR3 is TGTGCCAGCGGTCGGGGCGTTCGGGAGACCCAGTACTTC.

This chain connects TRBV3-1 to TRBJ1-3; tentative D call: TRBD1 (6 bases). The germline CDR1 and CDR2 sequences are LGHDT and YNNKEL (reference sequence). This CDR3 contains 21 residues. V was shortened by 0 bases and J by 0 bases, with 24 bases between the two germline ends. In DNA, the CDR3 is TGTGCCAGCAGCCAAGATTTCATGGTAGAAGCAGGGGACGGCTCTGGAAACACCATATATTTT. It codes for CASSQDFMVEAGDGSGNTIYF.

The chain joins TRBV19 to TRBJ2-7; weak D call: TRBD1 (6 bases). The germline V gene encodes CDR1 LNHDA and CDR2 SQIVND (reference sequence). V lost 1 base and J 0 bases, leaving 13 bases between the germline ends. The CDR3 is made up of 16 amino acids. The CDR3 DNA follows: TGTGCCAGTAGTATAGGACCAGGGACAAGCTCCTACGAGCAGTACTTC. Protein sequence: CASSIGPGTSSYEQYF. The whole variable domain, remainder taken from reference TRBV19 and TRBJ2-7, is DGGITQSPKYLFRKEGQNVTLSCEQNLNHDAMYWYRQDPGQGLRLIYYSQIVNDFQKGDIAEGYSVSREKKESFPLTVTSAQKNPTAFYLCASSIGPGTSSYEQYFGPGTRLTVT.

This chain connects TRBV29-1 to TRBJ2-2; a possible D gene is TRBD2 (5 bases). Trimming took 3 bases from V and 0 from J, leaving 8 bases between them. Germline loops: CDR1 SQVTM, CDR2 ANQGSEA. This CDR3 has 14 residues. The CDR3 region is CSVDLGTNTGELFF. Written as DNA, the CDR3 is TGCAGCGTTGATCTCGGGACGAACACCGGGGAGCTGTTTTTT.

This clonotype appeared a few times. This chain joins TRBV18 and TRBJ2-1; D might be TRBD2 (6 bases). Trimming pared 4 bases from V and 0 bases from J, leaving 7 bases between. Germline lookup yields CDR1 KGHSH and CDR2 LQKENI. This CDR3 contains 14 residues. The CDR3 coding sequence is TGTGCCAGCTCACTCGGGAGCTCCTACAATGAGCAGTTCTTC. Translated, it gives CASSLGSSYNEQFF.

V usage is TRBV20-1 and J usage is TRBJ2-1, with 10 bases identical to TRBD2. V trimming: 5 bases; J trimming: 6 bases; junction bases outside the gene matches: 1. The CDR3 has 12 residues. Germline CDR1 and CDR2: DFQATT and SNEGSKA (reference sequence). The CDR3 spells CSAWTSGNEQFF. The CDR3 bases are TGCAGTGCTTGGACTAGCGGCAATGAGCAGTTCTTC.

The rearrangement links TRBV15 to TRBJ2-7; TRBD1 is a possible D gene (7 bases). V lost 3 bases to trimming and J lost 4 bases, with 13 bases between them. CDR3 size: 14 residues. Germline assignment: CDR1 LNHNV and CDR2 YYDKDF (reference sequence). CDR3 sequence: CATSSDRDSYEQYF. The CDR3 DNA reads TGTGCCACCAGCAGTGACAGGGACTCTTACGAGCAGTACTTC. The variable domain in full, completed from reference TRBV15 and TRBJ2-7, reads DAMVIQNPRYQVTQFGKPVTLSCSQTLNHNVMYWYQQKSSQAPKLLFHYYDKDFNNEADTPDNFQSRRPNTSFCFLDIRSPGLGDTAMYLCATSSDRDSYEQYFGPGTRLTVT.

This clonotype was found a few times. The chain carries TRBV5-1 and TRBJ1-1; D is ambiguous. The CDR3 covers 13 residues. The V gene lost 4 bases and the J gene lost 1 base, with 8 bases spanning the gap. CDR1 is SGHRS and CDR2 is YFSETQ in the germline V gene. CDR3 DNA sequence: TGCGCCAGCAGCCCTTTTGAGAACACTGAAGCTTTCTTT. Translation: CASSPFENTEAFF.

CDR3 DNA sequence: TGCGCCAGCAGCTTGGGGGACGCAACTAATGAAAAACTGTTTTTT. Translation: CASSLGDATNEKLFF. The rearrangement links TRBV5-1 to TRBJ1-4, with a weak D call TRBD1 (5 bases). Germline lookup yields CDR1 SGHRS and CDR2 YFSETQ. The CDR3 spans 15 residues. The V gene lost 0 bases and the J gene lost 0 bases, with 6 bases spanning the gap.

This chain uses TRBV28 with TRBJ2-7; no clear D gene. Germline V gives CDR1 MDHEN, CDR2 SYDVKM. Trimming shortened V by 3 bases and J by 3 bases, and 12 bases separated the two germline ends. CDR3 size: 14 residues. The CDR3 protein is CASSFATGHYEQYF. The CDR3 DNA is TGTGCCAGCAGTTTCGCCACCGGCCACTACGAGCAGTACTTC.

The chain recombines TRBV9 with TRBJ2-1, with D perhaps given as TRBD1 or TRBD2 (5 bases each). Trimming removed 4 bases from V and 10 bases from J, with 15 bases in between. The CDR3 totals 13 residues. Germline lookup yields CDR1 SGDLS and CDR2 YYNGEE. CDR3: CASSNGDEGEQFF. CDR3 nucleotide sequence: TGTGCCAGCAGCAATGGTGATGAGGGGGAGCAGTTCTTC. Using reference TRBV9 and TRBJ2-1 for the parts outside the CDR3, the full variable domain is DSGVTQTPKHLITATGQRVTLRCSPRSGDLSVYWYQQSLDQGLQFLIQYYNGEERAKGNILERFSAQQFPDLHSELNLSSLELGDSALYFCASSNGDEGEQFFGPGTRLTVL.

This clonotype was counted once. The V gene is TRBV5-1, the J gene TRBJ1-1; TRBD1 is a possible D gene (5 bases). V was trimmed by 0 bases and J by 5 bases, leaving 17 bases between them. Germline loops: CDR1 SGHRS, CDR2 YFSETQ. The CDR3 is 16 residues long. CDR3 DNA: TGCGCCAGCAGCTTGGACCCGTCAGGGAGGTTTACTGAAGCTTTCTTT. Amino acids: CASSLDPSGRFTEAFF.

The sample holds one count of this clonotype. This chain links TRBV2 with TRBJ2-7; 9 bases match TRBD1. CDR1 and CDR2 (germline): SNHLY, FYNNEI. V lost 6 bases and J lost 8; bases outside the gene matches: 11. The CDR3 loop spans 14 amino acids. The CDR3 nucleotides are TGTGCCAGCAGGGCCGGCGGACAGGGGTTCAAGCAGTACTTC. Translation gives CASRAGGQGFKQYF.

This chain links TRBV7-8 with TRBJ2-7, with D unresolved. The V gene's germline CDR1 is SGHVS and CDR2 FQNEAQ. The CDR3 length is 13 residues. V lost 1 base and J lost 0, with 4 bases in between. CDR3 in DNA: TGTGCCAGCAGCTTAGTTTCCTCCTACGAGCAGTACTTC. It specifies CASSLVSSYEQYF.

The chain links TRBV28 to TRBJ1-4, with D hard to call. CDR1 and CDR2 (germline): MDHEN, SYDVKM. This CDR3 has 12 residues. The V end was cut by 1 base, the J end by 7 bases, with 4 bases between. The CDR3 coding sequence is TGTGCCAGCAGTTTATCACCTGAAAAACTGTTTTTT. It encodes CASSLSPEKLFF.

The chain couples TRBV30 to TRBJ2-2; D is perhaps TRBD1 (5 bases). The germline V gene encodes CDR1 GTSNPN and CDR2 SVGIG (reference sequence). The CDR3 runs to 13 residues. V was clipped by 2 bases and J by 6 bases, with 10 bases between them. This CDR3 is CAWSFHRSGELFF. The CDR3 region has the DNA TGTGCCTGGAGTTTTCACAGGTCCGGGGAGCTGTTTTTT.

The V and J genes are TRBV6-1 and TRBJ2-7; weak D call: TRBD2 (6 bases). CDR1 and CDR2 (germline): MNHNS, SASEGT. The CDR3 has 17 amino acids. V was pared by 0 bases and J by 6 bases, with 21 bases between. This chain's CDR3 is CASSEAVGAGLYSEQYF. CDR3 in DNA: TGTGCCAGCAGTGAAGCGGTAGGGGCAGGACTATATAGCGAGCAGTACTTC.